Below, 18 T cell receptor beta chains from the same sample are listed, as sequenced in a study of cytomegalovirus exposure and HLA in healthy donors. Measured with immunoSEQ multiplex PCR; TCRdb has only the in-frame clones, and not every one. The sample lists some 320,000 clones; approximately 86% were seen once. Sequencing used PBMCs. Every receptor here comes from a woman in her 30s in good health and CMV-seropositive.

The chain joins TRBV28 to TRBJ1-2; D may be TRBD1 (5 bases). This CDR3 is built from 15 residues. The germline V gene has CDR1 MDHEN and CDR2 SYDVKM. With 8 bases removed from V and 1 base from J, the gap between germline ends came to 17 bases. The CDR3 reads CASVGGEGFNYGYTF. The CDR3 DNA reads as TGTGCCAGCGTGGGAGGGGAGGGGTTTAACTATGGCTACACCTTC.

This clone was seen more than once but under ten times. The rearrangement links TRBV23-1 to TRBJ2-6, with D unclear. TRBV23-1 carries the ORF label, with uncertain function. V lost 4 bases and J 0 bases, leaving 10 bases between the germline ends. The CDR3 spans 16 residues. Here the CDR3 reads CASSLTGRSGANVLTF. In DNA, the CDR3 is TGCGCCAGCAGTCTAACGGGCCGCTCTGGGGCCAACGTCCTGACTTTC.

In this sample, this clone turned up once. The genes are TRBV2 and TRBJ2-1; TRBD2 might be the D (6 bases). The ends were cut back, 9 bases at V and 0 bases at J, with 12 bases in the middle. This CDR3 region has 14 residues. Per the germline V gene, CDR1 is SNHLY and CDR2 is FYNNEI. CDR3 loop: CASETSSSYNEQFF. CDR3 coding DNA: TGTGCCAGTGAGACTAGTTCCTCCTACAATGAGCAGTTCTTC.

The DNA for the CDR3 is TGTGCCAGCAGCTTGGACCCACAGCAGTATTTT. Its protein product is CASSLDPQQYF. This rearrangement joins TRBV7-9 to TRBJ2-3; no reliable D call. The length of the CDR3 is 11 residues. Trimming removed 3 bases from V and 11 bases from J, with 9 bases in between. CDR1 and CDR2 (germline): SEHNR, FQNEAQ (reference sequence).

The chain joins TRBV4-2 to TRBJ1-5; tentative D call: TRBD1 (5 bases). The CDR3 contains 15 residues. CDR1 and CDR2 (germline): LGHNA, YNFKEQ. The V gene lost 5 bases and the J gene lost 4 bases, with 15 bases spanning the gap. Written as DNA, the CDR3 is TGTGCCAGCAGCATCCGGGACGGGGAAAATCAGCCCCAGCATTTT. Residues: CASSIRDGENQPQHF.

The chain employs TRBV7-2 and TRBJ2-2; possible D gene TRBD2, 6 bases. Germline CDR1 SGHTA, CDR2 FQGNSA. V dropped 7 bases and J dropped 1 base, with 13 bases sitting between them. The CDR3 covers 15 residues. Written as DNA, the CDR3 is TGTGCCAGCAATCGACTAGGGGTGAACACCGGGGAGCTGTTTTTT. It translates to CASNRLGVNTGELFF.

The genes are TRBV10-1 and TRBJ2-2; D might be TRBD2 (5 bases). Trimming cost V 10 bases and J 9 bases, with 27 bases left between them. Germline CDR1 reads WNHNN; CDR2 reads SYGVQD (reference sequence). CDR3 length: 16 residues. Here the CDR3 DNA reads TGCGCCATTATCTTGGGCCTAGCCGTGTCTTGGAGGGAGCTGTTTTTT. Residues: CAIILGLAVSWRELFF.

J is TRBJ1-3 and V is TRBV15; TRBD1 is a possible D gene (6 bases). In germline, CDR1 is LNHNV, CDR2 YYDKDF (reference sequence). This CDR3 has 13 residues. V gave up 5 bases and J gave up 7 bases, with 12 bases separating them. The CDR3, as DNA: TGTGCCACCAGCTCCTGGACAGAGAACACCATATATTTT. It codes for CATSSWTENTIYF.

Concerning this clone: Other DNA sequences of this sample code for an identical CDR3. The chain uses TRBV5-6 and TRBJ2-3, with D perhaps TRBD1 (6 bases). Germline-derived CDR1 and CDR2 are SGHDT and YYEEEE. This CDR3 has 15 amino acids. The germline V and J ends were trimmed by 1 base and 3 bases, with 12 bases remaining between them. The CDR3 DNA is TGTGCCAGCAGCTTGAGGGGCAGGGGTACAGATACGCAGTATTTT. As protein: CASSLRGRGTDTQYF.

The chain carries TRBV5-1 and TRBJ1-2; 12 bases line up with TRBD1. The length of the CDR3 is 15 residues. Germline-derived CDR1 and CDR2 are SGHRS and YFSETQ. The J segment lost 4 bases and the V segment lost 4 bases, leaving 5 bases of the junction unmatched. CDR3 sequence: CASSQGQGASYGYTF. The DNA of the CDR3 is TGCGCCAGCAGCCAGGGACAGGGGGCGAGCTATGGCTACACCTTC. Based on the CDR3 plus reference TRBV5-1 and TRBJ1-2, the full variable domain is KAGVTQTPRYLIKTRGQQVTLSCSPISGHRSVSWYQQTPGQGLQFLFEYFSETQRNKGNFPGRFSGRQFSNSRSEMNVSTLELGDSALYLCASSQGQGASYGYTFGSGTRLTVV.

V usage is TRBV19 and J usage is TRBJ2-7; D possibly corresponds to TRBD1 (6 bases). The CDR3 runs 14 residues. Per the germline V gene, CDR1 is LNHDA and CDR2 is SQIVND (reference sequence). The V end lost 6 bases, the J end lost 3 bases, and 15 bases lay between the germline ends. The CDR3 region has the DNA TGTGCCAGTAGGCCCCGACAGGAATACTACGAGCAGTACTTC. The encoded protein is CASRPRQEYYEQYF. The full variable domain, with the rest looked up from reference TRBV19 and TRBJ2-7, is DGGITQSPKYLFRKEGQNVTLSCEQNLNHDAMYWYRQDPGQGLRLIYYSQIVNDFQKGDIAEGYSVSREKKESFPLTVTSAQKNPTAFYLCASRPRQEYYEQYFGPGTRLTVT.

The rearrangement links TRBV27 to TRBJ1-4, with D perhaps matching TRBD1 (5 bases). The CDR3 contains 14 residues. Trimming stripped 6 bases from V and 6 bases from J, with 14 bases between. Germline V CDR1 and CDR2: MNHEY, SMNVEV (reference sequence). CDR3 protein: CASSTGTGYEKLFF. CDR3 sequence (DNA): TGTGCCAGCAGCACCGGGACTGGATATGAAAAACTGTTTTTT.

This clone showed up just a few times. The CDR3 nucleotides read TGCGCCAGCAGCCCGGGACAGGGGGCCTACGAGCAGTACTTC. Translating it yields CASSPGQGAYEQYF. J is TRBJ2-7 and V is TRBV4-3; 11 bases fit TRBD1. CDR1 is LGHNA, CDR2 YSLEER, per germline. This CDR3 contains 14 residues. V lost 4 bases, J lost 2 bases, and 1 base stayed unmatched.

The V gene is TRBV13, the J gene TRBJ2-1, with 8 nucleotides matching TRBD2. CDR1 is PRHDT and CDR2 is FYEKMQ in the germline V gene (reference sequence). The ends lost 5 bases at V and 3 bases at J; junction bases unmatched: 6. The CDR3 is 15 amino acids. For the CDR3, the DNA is TGTGCCAGCAGCCCTACGGGACTAGGCTACAATGAGCAGTTCTTC. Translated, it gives CASSPTGLGYNEQFF.

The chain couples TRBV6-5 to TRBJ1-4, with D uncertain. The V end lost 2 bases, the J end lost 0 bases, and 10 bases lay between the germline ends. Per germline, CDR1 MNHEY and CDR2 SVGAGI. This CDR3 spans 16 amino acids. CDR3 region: CASSYKFLATNEKLFF. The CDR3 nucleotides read TGTGCCAGCAGTTACAAGTTCCTGGCAACTAATGAAAAACTGTTTTTT.

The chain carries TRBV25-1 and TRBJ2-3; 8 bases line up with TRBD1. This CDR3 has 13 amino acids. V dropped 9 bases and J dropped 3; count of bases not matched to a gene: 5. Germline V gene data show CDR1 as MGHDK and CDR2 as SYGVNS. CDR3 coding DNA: TGTGCCAGTCGACAGGGGCAAACAGATACGCAGTATTTT. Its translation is CASRQGQTDTQYF.

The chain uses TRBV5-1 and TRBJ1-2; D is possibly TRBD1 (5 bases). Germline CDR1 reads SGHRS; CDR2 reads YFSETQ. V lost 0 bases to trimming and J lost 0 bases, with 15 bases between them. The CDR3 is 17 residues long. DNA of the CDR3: TGCGCCAGCAGCTTGGCGCAGGGAATATCATCTAACTATGGCTACACCTTC. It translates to CASSLAQGISSNYGYTF. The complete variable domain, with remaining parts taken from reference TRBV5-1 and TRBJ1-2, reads KAGVTQTPRYLIKTRGQQVTLSCSPISGHRSVSWYQQTPGQGLQFLFEYFSETQRNKGNFPGRFSGRQFSNSRSEMNVSTLELGDSALYLCASSLAQGISSNYGYTFGSGTRLTVV.

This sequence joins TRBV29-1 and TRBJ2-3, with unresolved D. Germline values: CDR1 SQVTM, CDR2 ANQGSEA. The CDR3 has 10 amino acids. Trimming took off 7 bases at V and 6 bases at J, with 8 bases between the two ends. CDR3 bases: TGCAGCGCCTCTTCTGATACGCAGTATTTT. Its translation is CSASSDTQYF.